What follows is one T cell receptor (beta chain) and its context. Antigen specificity is unknown. This record belongs to a study of OX40 agonist ivuxolimab in advanced cancers. Whole-study findings and limits: In CD8+ T cells, expanded clones were on average more numerous than in CD4+.

Produced via immunoSEQ multiplex PCR; TCRdb's table is partial and in-frame only. The data show about 110,000 clones, roughly nine tenths seen once. Trimming at V came to 2 bases and at J to 5 bases, leaving 6 bases not matched to a gene. The CDR3 length is 15 residues. Germline V gene lookup returns CDR1 LNHDA and CDR2 SQIVND (reference sequence). The TCR comes from an adult with an advanced solid tumor such as melanoma, head and neck, liver or kidney cancer. The chain recombines TRBV19 with TRBJ2-5; 9 positions match TRBD2. Sequenced material: CD4+ or CD8+ T cells sorted from blood, taken in a trial of the OX40 agonist ivuxolimab. Here the CDR3 DNA reads TGTGCCAGTAGTATAATGGCGGGGGGGCCGGAGACCCAGTACTTC. It is translated as CASSIMAGGPETQYF.